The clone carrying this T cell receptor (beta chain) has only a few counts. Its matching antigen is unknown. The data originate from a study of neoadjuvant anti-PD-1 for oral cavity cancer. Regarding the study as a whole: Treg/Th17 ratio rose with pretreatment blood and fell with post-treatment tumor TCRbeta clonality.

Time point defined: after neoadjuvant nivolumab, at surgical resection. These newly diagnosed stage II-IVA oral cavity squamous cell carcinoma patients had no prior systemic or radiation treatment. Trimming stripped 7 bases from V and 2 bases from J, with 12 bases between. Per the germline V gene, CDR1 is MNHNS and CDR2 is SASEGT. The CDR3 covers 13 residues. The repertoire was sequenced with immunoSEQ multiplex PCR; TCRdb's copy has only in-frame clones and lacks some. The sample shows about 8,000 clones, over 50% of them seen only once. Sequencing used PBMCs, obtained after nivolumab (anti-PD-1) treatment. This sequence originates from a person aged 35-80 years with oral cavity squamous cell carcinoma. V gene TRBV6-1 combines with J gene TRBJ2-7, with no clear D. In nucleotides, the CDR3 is TGTGCCAGCAAAGTGGCCGGAACCTACGAGCAGTACTTC. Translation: CASKVAGTYEQYF.